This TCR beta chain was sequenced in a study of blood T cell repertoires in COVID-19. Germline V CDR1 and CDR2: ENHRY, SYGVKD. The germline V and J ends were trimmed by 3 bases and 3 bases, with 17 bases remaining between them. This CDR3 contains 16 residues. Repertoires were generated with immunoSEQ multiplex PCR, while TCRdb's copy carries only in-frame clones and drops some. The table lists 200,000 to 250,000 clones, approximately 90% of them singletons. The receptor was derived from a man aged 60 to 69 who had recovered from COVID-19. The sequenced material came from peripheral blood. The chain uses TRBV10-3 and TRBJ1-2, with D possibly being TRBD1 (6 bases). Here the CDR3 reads CAISDRNRAMDYGYTF. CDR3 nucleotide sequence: TGTGCCATCAGTGACCGTAACAGGGCAATGGACTATGGCTACACCTTC.